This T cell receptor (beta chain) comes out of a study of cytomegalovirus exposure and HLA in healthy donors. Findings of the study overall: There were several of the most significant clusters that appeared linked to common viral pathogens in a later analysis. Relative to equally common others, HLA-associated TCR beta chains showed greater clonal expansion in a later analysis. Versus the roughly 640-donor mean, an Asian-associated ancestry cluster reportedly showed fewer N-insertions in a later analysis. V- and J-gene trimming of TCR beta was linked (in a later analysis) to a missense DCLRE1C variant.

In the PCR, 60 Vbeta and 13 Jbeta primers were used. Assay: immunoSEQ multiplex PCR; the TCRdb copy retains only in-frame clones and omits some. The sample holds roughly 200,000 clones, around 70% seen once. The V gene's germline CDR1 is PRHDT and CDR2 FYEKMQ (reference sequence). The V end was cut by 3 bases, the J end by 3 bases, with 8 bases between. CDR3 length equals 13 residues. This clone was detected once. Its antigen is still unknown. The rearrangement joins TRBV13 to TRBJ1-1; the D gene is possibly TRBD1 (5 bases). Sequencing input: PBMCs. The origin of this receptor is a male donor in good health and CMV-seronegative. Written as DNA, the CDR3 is TGTGCCAGCAGCTTGGCGGGGGACACTGAAGCTTTCTTT. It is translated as CASSLAGDTEAFF. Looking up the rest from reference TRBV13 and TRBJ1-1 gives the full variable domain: AAGVIQSPRHLIKEKRETATLKCYPIPRHDTVYWYQQGPGQDPQFLISFYEKMQSDKGSIPDRFSAQQFSDYHSELNMSSLELGDSALYFCASSLAGDTEAFFGQGTRLTVV.